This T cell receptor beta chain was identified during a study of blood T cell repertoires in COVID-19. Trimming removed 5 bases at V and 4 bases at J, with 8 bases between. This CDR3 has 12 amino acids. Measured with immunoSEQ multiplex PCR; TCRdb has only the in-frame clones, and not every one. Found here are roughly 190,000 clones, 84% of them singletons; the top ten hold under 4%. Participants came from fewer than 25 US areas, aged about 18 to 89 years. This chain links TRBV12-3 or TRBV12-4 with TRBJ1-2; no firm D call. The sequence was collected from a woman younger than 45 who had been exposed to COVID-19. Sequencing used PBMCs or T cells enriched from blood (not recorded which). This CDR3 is CASSPGGYGYTF. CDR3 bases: TGTGCCAGCAGTCCCGGAGGCTATGGCTACACCTTC.